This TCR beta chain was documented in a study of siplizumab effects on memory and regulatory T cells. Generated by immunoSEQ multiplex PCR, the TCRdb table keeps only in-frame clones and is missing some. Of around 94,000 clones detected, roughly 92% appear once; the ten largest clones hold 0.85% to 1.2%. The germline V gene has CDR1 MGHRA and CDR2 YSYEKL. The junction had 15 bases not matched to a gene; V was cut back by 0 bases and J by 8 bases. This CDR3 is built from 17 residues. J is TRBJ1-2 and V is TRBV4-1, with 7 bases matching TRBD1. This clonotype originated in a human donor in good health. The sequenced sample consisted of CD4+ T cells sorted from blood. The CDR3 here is CASSQDAPRQGGDGYTF. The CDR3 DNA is TGCGCCAGCAGCCAAGATGCCCCGAGACAGGGAGGGGACGGCTACACCTTC.